The 20 T cell receptor beta chains reported below all come from one sample, sequenced in a study of cytomegalovirus exposure and HLA in healthy donors. Sequenced by immunoSEQ multiplex PCR; TCRdb stores in-frame clones only, minus some. Of under 95,000 clones listed, roughly 93% were seen once; the top ten hold less than 2.5%. The sequenced material came from PBMCs. The receptor set was obtained from a man aged 25-45 years in good health and CMV-seronegative.

The chain has TRBV19 and TRBJ1-2; the match to TRBD1 covers 10 bases. Per germline, CDR1 LNHDA and CDR2 SQIVND (reference sequence). This CDR3 contains 14 residues. Trimming took 4 bases from V and 6 from J; bases not matched to a gene: 5. The CDR3 DNA reads as TGTGCCAGTAGTACCCTGACAGGGGGCGATGGCTACACCTTC. It encodes CASSTLTGGDGYTF. Using reference TRBV19 and TRBJ1-2 for the parts outside the CDR3, the full variable domain is DGGITQSPKYLFRKEGQNVTLSCEQNLNHDAMYWYRQDPGQGLRLIYYSQIVNDFQKGDIAEGYSVSREKKESFPLTVTSAQKNPTAFYLCASSTLTGGDGYTFGSGTRLTVV.

This sequence joins TRBV7-3 and TRBJ2-3; the D is unclear. CDR3 size: 15 residues. Germline lookup yields CDR1 SGHTA and CDR2 FQGTGA. Between the trimmed V and J ends, which lost 2 bases and 0 bases, there was a span of 9 bases. CDR3 region: CASSLSPLSTDTQYF. As DNA, the CDR3 is TGTGCCAGCAGCTTATCCCCCCTAAGCACAGATACGCAGTATTTT.

Here the CDR3 reads CASSLLDSQYGYTF. Written as DNA, the CDR3 is TGTGCCAGCAGTTTACTGGACAGCCAATATGGCTACACCTTC. The chain couples TRBV28 to TRBJ1-2; TRBD1 might be the D (6 bases). The CDR3 has 14 amino acids. Trimming took off 2 bases at V and 5 bases at J, with 12 bases between the two ends. Germline V gene lookup returns CDR1 MDHEN and CDR2 SYDVKM.

V and J are TRBV7-8 and TRBJ2-7; D possibly corresponds to TRBD1 (5 bases). The V and J ends lost 5 bases and 0 bases respectively, with 14 bases between them. Germline V lookup: CDR1 SGHVS, CDR2 FQNEAQ. The CDR3 totals 15 residues. The CDR3 DNA sequence: TGTGCCAGCAGCCCGGCTCCAGGGATCTCCTACGAGCAGTACTTC. Protein: CASSPAPGISYEQYF.

This rearrangement joins TRBV27 to TRBJ2-7; 9 nucleotides match TRBD1. V dropped 6 bases and J dropped 5; count of bases not matched to a gene: 8. The CDR3 is 14 residues long. CDR1 MNHEY and CDR2 SMNVEV come from the germline V gene (reference sequence). The CDR3 sequence is CASRTRTGVNEQYF. In DNA, the CDR3 is TGTGCCAGCAGGACTCGGACAGGGGTAAACGAGCAGTACTTC.

The count of this clone is one. Written as DNA, the CDR3 is TGTGCCACACAGGGAGATCTCAACGAGCAGTACTTC. It yields the protein CATQGDLNEQYF. The rearrangement joins TRBV2 to TRBJ2-7, with a possible D match to TRBD1 (6 bases). CDR3 length equals 12 residues. V dropped 10 bases and J dropped 5 bases, with 15 bases sitting between them. In germline, CDR1 is SNHLY, CDR2 FYNNEI.

This rearrangement joins TRBV5-1 to TRBJ2-5, with D hard to call. Trimming cost V 0 bases and J 1 base, with 7 bases left between them. CDR3 length: 14 amino acids. Germline V lookup: CDR1 SGHRS, CDR2 YFSETQ. The CDR3 DNA reads TGCGCCAGCAGCTTGGTTAGTAGCCAAGAGACCCAGTACTTC. This encodes CASSLVSSQETQYF. Filled out from reference TRBV5-1 and TRBJ2-5, the complete variable domain reads KAGVTQTPRYLIKTRGQQVTLSCSPISGHRSVSWYQQTPGQGLQFLFEYFSETQRNKGNFPGRFSGRQFSNSRSEMNVSTLELGDSALYLCASSLVSSQETQYFGPGTRLLVL.

This chain uses TRBV19 with TRBJ2-1; D not resolved. Trimming pared 3 bases from V and 0 bases from J, leaving 3 bases between. CDR1 is LNHDA, CDR2 SQIVND, per germline (reference sequence). The CDR3 covers 13 residues. CDR3 nucleotide sequence: TGTGCCAGTAGTATCGGCTCCTACAATGAGCAGTTCTTC. It specifies CASSIGSYNEQFF.

This chain links TRBV10-3 with TRBJ2-5; 7 nucleotides match TRBD1. Germline loops: CDR1 ENHRY, CDR2 SYGVKD. The CDR3 consists of 15 residues. The V segment lost 5 bases and the J segment 0 bases; nucleotides outside the gene matches: 6. The CDR3 bases are TGTGCCATCAGTCTGGGACAGCAATACCAAGAGACCCAGTACTTC. Protein sequence: CAISLGQQYQETQYF.

This sequence joins TRBV6-5 and TRBJ1-3, with a tentative D call TRBD1 (6 bases). The CDR3 is made up of 14 amino acids. CDR1 and CDR2 from the germline V gene are MNHEY and SVGAGI. V was shortened by 5 bases and J by 8 bases, with 16 bases between the two germline ends. CDR3 coding DNA: TGTGCCAGCAGTAGGGACACCTCCAGCGACACCATATATTTT. Residues: CASSRDTSSDTIYF.

The rearrangement links TRBV10-1 to TRBJ2-5; D possibly corresponds to TRBD2 (6 bases). Germline V gene sequence: CDR1 WNHNN, CDR2 SYGVQD (reference sequence). V dropped 2 bases and J dropped 1 base, with 14 bases sitting between them. The CDR3 sequence is 16 residues long. DNA for the CDR3: TGCGCCAGCAGTGAGAACCAGGGAGCGGGCCAAGAGACCCAGTACTTC. Residues: CASSENQGAGQETQYF.

This clone appeared once. One end of the junction fails to match germline, which may point to a read error. The gene calls are TRBV27 and TRBJ2-7; the D gene is possibly TRBD2 (6 bases). This CDR3 has 13 residues. CDR1 is MNHEY, CDR2 SMNVEV, per germline (reference sequence). The CDR3 DNA reads TGTGCCAGCAGTAACGCTGGGGGGAGCAGTAAGGGCTTC. This encodes CASSNAGGSSKGF.

This clone appeared once. This rearrangement joins TRBV28 to TRBJ2-4, with D possibly TRBD2 on 5 matching bases. V gave up 3 bases and J gave up 0 bases, with 18 bases separating them. Germline CDR1 MDHEN, CDR2 SYDVKM. This CDR3 comprises 18 residues. This chain's CDR3 is CASSFFEERFLAKNIQYF. CDR3 coding DNA: TGTGCCAGCAGTTTCTTTGAGGAGCGGTTCCTAGCCAAAAACATTCAGTACTTC.

This rearrangement joins TRBV11-3 to TRBJ2-1, with TRBD2 matching 9 bases. The CDR3 sequence is 16 residues long. V trimming: 1 base; J trimming: 2 bases; junction bases outside the gene matches: 3. Germline CDR1 reads SGHNT; CDR2 reads YENEEA. The CDR3 sequence is CASSLGRLAAYNEQFF. CDR3 nucleotide sequence: TGTGCCAGCAGCTTAGGAAGACTAGCGGCCTACAATGAGCAGTTCTTC. Supplemented by reference TRBV11-3 and TRBJ2-1, the full variable domain reads EAGVVQSPRYKIIEKKQPVAFWCNPISGHNTLYWYLQNLGQGPELLIRYENEEAVDDSQLPKDRFSAERLKGVDSTLKIQPAELGDSAVYLCASSLGRLAAYNEQFFGPGTRLTVL.

The V gene is TRBV11-2, the J gene TRBJ2-2, with 7 bases identical to TRBD1. Germline V gene lookup returns CDR1 SGHAT and CDR2 FQNNGV. After removal of 1 base from V and 8 bases from J, the junction contained 10 bases not matched to a gene. The CDR3 extends over 16 amino acids. CDR3 loop: CASSLVGFGTAGELFF. In DNA form, the CDR3 reads TGTGCCAGCAGCTTAGTAGGATTCGGGACAGCAGGGGAGCTGTTTTTT.

The chain combines TRBV19 with TRBJ1-5; 7 nucleotides agree with TRBD1. Per the germline V gene, CDR1 is LNHDA and CDR2 is SQIVND (reference sequence). Trimming at V came to 5 bases and at J to 0 bases, leaving 13 bases not matched to a gene. The CDR3 extends over 18 amino acids. CDR3 DNA sequence: TGTGCCAGTAGTTCGACAGGGCGCGTAAACCATAGCAATCAGCCCCAGCATTTT. As protein: CASSSTGRVNHSNQPQHF.

The chain uses TRBV9 and TRBJ2-5, with 10 nucleotides matching TRBD2. This CDR3 region has 15 residues. Trimming at V came to 0 bases and at J to 6 bases, leaving 5 bases not matched to a gene. Germline V CDR1 and CDR2: SGDLS, YYNGEE. This chain's CDR3 is CASSVAAGGVKTQYF. CDR3 in DNA: TGTGCCAGCAGCGTAGCAGCGGGGGGGGTTAAGACCCAGTACTTC.

The chain joins TRBV7-9 to TRBJ1-2; D may be TRBD1 (5 bases). V was shortened by 4 bases and J by 2 bases, with 8 bases between the two germline ends. Germline V gene sequence: CDR1 SEHNR, CDR2 FQNEAQ (reference sequence). CDR3 size: 13 residues. In DNA form, the CDR3 reads TGTGCCAGCAGCTCTCCAGGGAACTATGGCTACACCTTC. It codes for CASSSPGNYGYTF. Looking up the rest from reference TRBV7-9 and TRBJ1-2 gives the full variable domain: DTGVSQNPRHKITKRGQNVTFRCDPISEHNRLYWYRQTLGQGPEFLTYFQNEAQLEKSRLLSDRFSAERPKGSFSTLEIQRTEQGDSAMYLCASSSPGNYGYTFGSGTRLTVV.

The DNA of the CDR3 is TGTGCCAGCAGTTTCTCACGGGGGGCAGGGGGCAGATACGAGCAGTACTTC. This gives the protein CASSFSRGAGGRYEQYF. The V call is TRBV28, the J call TRBJ2-7; D may be TRBD1 (8 bases). This CDR3 spans 17 amino acids. V lost 3 bases to trimming and J lost 4 bases, with 22 bases between them. The germline V gene encodes CDR1 MDHEN and CDR2 SYDVKM.

The chain combines TRBV9 with TRBJ1-4, with TRBD1 as a possible D gene (6 bases). The CDR3 length is 17 residues. V was cut by 0 bases and J by 6 bases, with 18 bases left in between. Germline CDR1 reads SGDLS; CDR2 reads YYNGEE. CDR3 loop: CASSVAWGGRADEKLFF. The CDR3 DNA follows: TGTGCCAGCAGCGTAGCTTGGGGGGGCAGGGCCGATGAAAAACTGTTTTTT.